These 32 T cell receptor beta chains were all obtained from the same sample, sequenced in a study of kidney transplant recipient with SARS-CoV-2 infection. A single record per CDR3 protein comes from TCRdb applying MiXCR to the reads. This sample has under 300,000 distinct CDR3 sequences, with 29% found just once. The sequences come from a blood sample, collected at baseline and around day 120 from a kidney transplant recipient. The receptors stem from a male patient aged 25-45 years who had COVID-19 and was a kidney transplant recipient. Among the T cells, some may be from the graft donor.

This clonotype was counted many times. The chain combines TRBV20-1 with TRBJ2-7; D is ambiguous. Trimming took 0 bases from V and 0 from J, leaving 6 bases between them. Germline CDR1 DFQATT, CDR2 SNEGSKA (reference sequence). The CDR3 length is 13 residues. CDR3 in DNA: TGCAGTGCTAGAGATCCAGACTCCTACGAGCAGTACTTC. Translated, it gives CSARDPDSYEQYF.

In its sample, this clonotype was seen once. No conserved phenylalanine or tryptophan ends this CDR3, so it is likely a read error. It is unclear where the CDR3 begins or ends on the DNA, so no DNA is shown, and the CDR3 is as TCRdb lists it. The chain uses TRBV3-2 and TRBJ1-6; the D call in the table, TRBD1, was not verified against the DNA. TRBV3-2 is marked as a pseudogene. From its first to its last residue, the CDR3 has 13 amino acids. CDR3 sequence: CASSTTGGSPLHL.

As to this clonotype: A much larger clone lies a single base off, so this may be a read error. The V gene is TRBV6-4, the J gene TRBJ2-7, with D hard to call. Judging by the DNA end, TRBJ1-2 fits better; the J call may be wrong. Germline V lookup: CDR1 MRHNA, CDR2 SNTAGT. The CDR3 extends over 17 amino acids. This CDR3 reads CASSSTCSHGETYGYTF. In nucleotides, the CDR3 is TGTGCCAGCAGTTCCACCTGCTCACACGGAGAGACCTATGGCTACACCTTC.

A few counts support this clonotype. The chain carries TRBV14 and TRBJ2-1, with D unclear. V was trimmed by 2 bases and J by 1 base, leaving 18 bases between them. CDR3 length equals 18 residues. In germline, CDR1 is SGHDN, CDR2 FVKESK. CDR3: CASSQRAGARDSYNEQFF. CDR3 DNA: TGTGCCAGCAGCCAAAGGGCTGGAGCGAGAGATTCCTACAATGAGCAGTTCTTC. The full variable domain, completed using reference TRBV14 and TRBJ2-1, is EAGVTQFPSHSVIEKGQTVTLRCDPISGHDNLYWYRRVMGKEIKFLLHFVKESKQDESGMPNNRFLAERTGGTYSTLKVQPAELEDSGVYFCASSQRAGARDSYNEQFFGPGTRLTVL.

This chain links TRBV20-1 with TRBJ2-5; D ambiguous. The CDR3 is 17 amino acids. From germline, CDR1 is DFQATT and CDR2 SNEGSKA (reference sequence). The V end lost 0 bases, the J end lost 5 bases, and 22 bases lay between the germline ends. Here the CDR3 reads CSARDPGRPGLRETQYF. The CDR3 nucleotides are TGCAGTGCTAGAGACCCGGGTAGGCCCGGCCTAAGGGAGACCCAGTACTTC.

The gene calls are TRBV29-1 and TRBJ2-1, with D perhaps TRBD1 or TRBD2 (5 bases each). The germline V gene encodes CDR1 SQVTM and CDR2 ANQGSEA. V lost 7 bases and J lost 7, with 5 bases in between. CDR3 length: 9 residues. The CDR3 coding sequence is TGCAGCGGGGGGAATGAGCAGTTCTTC. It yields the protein CSGGNEQFF.

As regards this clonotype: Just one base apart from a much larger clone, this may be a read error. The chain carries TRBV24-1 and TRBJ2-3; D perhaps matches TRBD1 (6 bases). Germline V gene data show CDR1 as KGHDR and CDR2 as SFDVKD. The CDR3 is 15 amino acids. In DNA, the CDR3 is TGTGTCACCAGTGGGGGCAGCCTAAGCACAGATACGCAGTATTTT. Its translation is CVTSGGSLSTDTQYF.

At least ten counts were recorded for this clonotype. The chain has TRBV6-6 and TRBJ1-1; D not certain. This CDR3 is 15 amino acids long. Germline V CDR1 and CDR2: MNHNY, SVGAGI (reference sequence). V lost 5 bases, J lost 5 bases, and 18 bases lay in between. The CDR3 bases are TGTGCCAGCAGTCTCCCCGCGGCGGGGAGGACTGAAGCTTTCTTT. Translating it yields CASSLPAAGRTEAFF.

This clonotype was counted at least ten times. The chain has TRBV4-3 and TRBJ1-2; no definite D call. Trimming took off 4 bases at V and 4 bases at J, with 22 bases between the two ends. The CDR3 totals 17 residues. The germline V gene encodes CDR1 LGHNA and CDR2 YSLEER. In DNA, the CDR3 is TGCGCCAGCAGCCTTATCCAAGGACGTCGAAAGACCTATGGCTACACCTTC. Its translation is CASSLIQGRRKTYGYTF.

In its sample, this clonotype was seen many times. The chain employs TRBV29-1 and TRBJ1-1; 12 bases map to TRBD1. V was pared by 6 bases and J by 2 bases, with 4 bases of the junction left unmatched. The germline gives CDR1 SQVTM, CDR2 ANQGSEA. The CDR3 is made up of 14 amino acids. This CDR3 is CSVGQGADNTEAFF. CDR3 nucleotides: TGCAGCGTGGGACAGGGGGCTGATAACACTGAAGCTTTCTTT.

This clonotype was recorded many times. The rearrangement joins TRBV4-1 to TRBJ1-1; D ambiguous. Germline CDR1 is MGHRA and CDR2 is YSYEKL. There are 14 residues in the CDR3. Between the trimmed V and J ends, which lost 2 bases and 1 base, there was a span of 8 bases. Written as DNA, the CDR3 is TGCGCCAGCAGCCAACTACAGTCGAACACTGAAGCTTTCTTT. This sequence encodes CASSQLQSNTEAFF.

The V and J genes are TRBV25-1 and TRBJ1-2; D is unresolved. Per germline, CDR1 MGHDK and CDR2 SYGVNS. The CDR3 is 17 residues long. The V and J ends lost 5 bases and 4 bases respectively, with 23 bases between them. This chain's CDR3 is CASSYVIELGRTYGYTF. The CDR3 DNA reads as TGTGCCAGCAGTTATGTCATAGAACTGGGAAGGACCTATGGCTACACCTTC.

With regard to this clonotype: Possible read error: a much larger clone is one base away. The CDR3 is CASSYSPGTHQEAQYF. CDR3 sequence (DNA): TGTGCCAGCAGTTACTCCCCCGGGACACACCAAGAGGCCCAGTACTTC. This chain joins TRBV6-5 and TRBJ2-4, with TRBD1 as a possible D gene (6 bases). Germline CDR1 MNHEY, CDR2 SVGAGI. Trimming stripped 0 bases from V and 13 bases from J, with 22 bases between. The CDR3 runs to 16 residues.

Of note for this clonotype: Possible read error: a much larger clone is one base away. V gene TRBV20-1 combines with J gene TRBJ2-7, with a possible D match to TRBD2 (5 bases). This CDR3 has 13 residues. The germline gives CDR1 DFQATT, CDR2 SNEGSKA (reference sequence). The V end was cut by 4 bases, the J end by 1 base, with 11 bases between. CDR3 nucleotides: TGCAGTGCTATCCCAGCGGTTTCCTACGAGCAGTACTTC. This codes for CSAIPAVSYEQYF.

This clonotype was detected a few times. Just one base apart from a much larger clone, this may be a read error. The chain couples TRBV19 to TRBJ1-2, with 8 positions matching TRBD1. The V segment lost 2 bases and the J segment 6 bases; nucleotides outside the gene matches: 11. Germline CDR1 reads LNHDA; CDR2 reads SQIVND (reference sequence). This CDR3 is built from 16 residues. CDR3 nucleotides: TGTGCCAGTAGTATAAATCACCCCCGGACAGGGAATGGCTACACCTTC. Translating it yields CASSINHPRTGNGYTF.

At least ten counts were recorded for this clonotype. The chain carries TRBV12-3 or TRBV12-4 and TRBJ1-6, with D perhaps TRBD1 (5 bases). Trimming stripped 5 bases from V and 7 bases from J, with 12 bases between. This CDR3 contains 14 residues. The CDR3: CASSRQLLNSPLHF. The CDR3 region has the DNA TGTGCCAGCAGTCGACAGCTCCTCAATTCACCCCTCCACTTT.

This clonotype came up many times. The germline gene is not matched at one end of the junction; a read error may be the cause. The DNA for the CDR3 is TGTGCCAGCAGTGCAGCTGCACGCTCTAGAAAGACCTATGGCTACACCTTC. Translating gives CASSAAARSRKTYGYTF. This chain joins TRBV10-1 and TRBJ1-2; D is uncertain. CDR1 is WNHNN and CDR2 is SYGVQD in the germline V gene (reference sequence). CDR3 length equals 17 residues.

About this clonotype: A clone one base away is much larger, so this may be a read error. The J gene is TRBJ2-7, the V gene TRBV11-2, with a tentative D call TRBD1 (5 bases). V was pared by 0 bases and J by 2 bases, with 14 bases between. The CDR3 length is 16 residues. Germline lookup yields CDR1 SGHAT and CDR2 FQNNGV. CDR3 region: CASSLDRAKGPYEQYF. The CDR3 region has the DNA TGTGCCAGCAGCTTAGATCGGGCAAAGGGGCCCTACGAGCAGTACTTC.

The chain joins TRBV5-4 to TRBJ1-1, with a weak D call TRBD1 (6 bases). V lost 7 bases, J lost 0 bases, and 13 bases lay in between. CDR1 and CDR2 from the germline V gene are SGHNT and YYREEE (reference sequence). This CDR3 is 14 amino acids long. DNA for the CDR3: TGTGCCAGCGGCCAGGGACACCTGAACACTGAAGCTTTCTTT. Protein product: CASGQGHLNTEAFF.

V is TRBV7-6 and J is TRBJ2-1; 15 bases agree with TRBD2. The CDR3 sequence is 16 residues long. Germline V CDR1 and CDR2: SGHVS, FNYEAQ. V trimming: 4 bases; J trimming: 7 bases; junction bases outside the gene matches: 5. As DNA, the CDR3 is TGTGCCAGCAGCTGGACTAGCGGGGGGGCAGGGAATGAGCAGTTCTTC. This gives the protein CASSWTSGGAGNEQFF.

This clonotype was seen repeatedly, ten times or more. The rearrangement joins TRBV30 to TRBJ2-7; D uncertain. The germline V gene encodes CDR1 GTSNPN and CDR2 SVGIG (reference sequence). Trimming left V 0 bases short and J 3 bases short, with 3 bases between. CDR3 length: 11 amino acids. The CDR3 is CAWSVVYEQYF. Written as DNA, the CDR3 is TGTGCCTGGAGTGTGGTCTACGAGCAGTACTTC. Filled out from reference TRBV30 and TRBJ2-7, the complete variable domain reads SQTIHQWPATLVQPVGSPLSLECTVEGTSNPNLYWYRQAAGRGLQLLFYSVGIGQISSEVPQNLSASRPQDRQFILSSKKLLLSDSGFYLCAWSVVYEQYFGPGTRLTVT.

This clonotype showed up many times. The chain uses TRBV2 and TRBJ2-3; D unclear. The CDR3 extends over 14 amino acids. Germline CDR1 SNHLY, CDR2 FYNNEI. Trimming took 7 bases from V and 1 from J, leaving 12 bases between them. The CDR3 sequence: CASTGTVRTDTQYF. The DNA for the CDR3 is TGTGCCAGCACTGGCACAGTCCGCACAGATACGCAGTATTTT.

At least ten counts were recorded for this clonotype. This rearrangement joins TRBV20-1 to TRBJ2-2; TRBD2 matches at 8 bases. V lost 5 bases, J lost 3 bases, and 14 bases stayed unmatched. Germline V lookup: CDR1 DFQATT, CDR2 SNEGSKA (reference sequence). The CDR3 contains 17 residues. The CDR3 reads CSARGVTGGRDTGELFF. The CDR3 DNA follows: TGCAGTGCTCGGGGGGTGACGGGAGGGCGTGACACCGGGGAGCTGTTTTTT.

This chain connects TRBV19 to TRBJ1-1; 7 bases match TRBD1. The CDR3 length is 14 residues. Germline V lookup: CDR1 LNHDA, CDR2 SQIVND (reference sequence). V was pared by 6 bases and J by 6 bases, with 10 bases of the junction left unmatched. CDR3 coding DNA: TGTGCCAGTAGCCCTGTGACAGGGAAGGCTGAAGCTTTCTTT. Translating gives CASSPVTGKAEAFF.

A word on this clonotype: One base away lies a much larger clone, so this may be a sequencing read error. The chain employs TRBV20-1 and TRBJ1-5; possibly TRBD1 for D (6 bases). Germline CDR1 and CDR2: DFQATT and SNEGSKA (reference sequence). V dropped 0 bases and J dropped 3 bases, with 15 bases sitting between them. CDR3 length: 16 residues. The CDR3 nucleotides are TGCAGTGCTAGAGATATCGGGGACACAATCAATCAGCCCCAGCATTTT. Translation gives CSARDIGDTINQPQHF.

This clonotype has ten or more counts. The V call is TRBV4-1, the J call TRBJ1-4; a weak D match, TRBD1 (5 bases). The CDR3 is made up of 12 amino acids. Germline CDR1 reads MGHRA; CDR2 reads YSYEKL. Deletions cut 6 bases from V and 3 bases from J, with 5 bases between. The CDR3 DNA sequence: TGCGCCAGCAGGGGACCTAATGAAAAACTGTTTTTT. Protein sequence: CASRGPNEKLFF.

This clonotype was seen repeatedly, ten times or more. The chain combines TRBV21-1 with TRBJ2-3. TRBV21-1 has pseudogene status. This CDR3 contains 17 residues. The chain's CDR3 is CASRSILATVMQDTQYF. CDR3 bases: TGTGCCAGCAGGAGTATTTTAGCTACAGTCATGCAAGATACGCAGTATTTT.

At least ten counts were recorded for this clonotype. DNA for the CDR3: TGTGCCAGCACCCCCCCGCGGGGAGTAGCTTTCTTT. The encoded protein is CASTPPRGVAFF. The chain recombines TRBV28 with TRBJ1-1; no firm D call. Germline values: CDR1 MDHEN, CDR2 SYDVKM. Between the trimmed V and J ends, which lost 7 bases and 10 bases, there was a span of 16 bases. The CDR3 length is 12 residues.

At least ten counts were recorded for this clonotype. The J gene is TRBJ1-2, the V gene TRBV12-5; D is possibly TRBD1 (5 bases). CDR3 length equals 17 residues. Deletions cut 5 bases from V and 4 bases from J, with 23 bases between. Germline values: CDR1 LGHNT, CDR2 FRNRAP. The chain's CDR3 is CASGSYNLQGKTYGYTF. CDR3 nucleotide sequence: TGTGCTAGTGGTAGCTATAATTTGCAGGGAAAGACCTATGGCTACACCTTC. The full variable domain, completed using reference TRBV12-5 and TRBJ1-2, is DARVTQTPRHKVTEMGQEVTMRCQPILGHNTVFWYRQTMMQGLELLAYFRNRAPLDDSGMPKDRFSAEMPDATLATLKIQPSEPRDSAVYFCASGSYNLQGKTYGYTFGSGTRLTVV.

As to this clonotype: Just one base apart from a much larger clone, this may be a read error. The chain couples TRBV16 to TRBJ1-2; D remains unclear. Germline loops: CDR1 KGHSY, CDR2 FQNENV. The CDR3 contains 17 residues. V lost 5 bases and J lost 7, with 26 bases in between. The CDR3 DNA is TGTGCCAGCAGCATTGTGATGGTCGTTAGAAAGACCTGTGGCTACACCTTC. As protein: CASSIVMVVRKTCGYTF.

As DNA, the CDR3 is TGCAGTGCTAGAGATCACGGGACTAGCGGGAGTCGAGATACGCAGTATTTT. Translated: CSARDHGTSGSRDTQYF. The chain employs TRBV20-1 and TRBJ2-3; 14 bases are a match to TRBD2. CDR1 and CDR2 from the germline V gene are DFQATT and SNEGSKA (reference sequence). CDR3 size: 17 residues. After removal of 0 bases from V and 5 bases from J, the junction contained 7 bases not matched to a gene.

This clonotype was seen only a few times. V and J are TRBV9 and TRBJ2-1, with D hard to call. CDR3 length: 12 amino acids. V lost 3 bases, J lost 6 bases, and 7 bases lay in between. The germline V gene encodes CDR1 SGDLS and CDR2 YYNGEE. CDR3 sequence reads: CASSAGVNEQFF. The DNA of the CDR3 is TGTGCCAGCAGCGCTGGGGTCAATGAGCAGTTCTTC.